Shown below are 16 T cell receptor beta chains from a single sample sequenced in a study of cytomegalovirus exposure and HLA in healthy donors. PCR primers comprised 60 Vbeta and 13 Jbeta primers. Method: immunoSEQ multiplex PCR; TCRdb's copy keeps in-frame clones and lacks some. The sample includes 180,000 or so clones, roughly 88% of them seen just once. Sequenced: PBMCs. The receptor set was obtained from a man aged 18 to 29 in good health and CMV-seropositive.

V and J are TRBV4-1 and TRBJ2-5; 7 positions agree with TRBD1. The DNA end is a closer match to TRBJ2-7, so the J assignment may be wrong. The CDR3 has 13 residues. Germline V CDR1 and CDR2: MGHRA, YSYEKL. The CDR3 is CASSHGTAYEQYF. CDR3 bases: TGCGCCAGCAGCCACGGGACAGCCTACGAGCAGTACTTC.

This clone was counted a single time. This chain uses TRBV5-4 with TRBJ1-2; 9 bases match TRBD1. The CDR3 length is 16 residues. Germline CDR1 is SGHNT and CDR2 is YYREEE (reference sequence). The ends lost 3 bases at V and 3 bases at J; junction bases unmatched: 9. CDR3 in amino acids: CASSSHRGPSDYGYTF. The DNA of the CDR3 is TGTGCCAGCAGCTCCCACAGGGGGCCCTCGGACTATGGCTACACCTTC.

This chain uses TRBV18 with TRBJ1-5; no clear D gene. Trimming cost V 0 bases and J 3 bases, with 9 bases left between them. The CDR3 sequence is 15 residues long. The V gene's germline CDR1 is KGHSH and CDR2 LQKENI. In nucleotides, the CDR3 is TGTGCCAGCTCACCACCAGGAGGTCCCAATCAGCCCCAGCATTTT. Its translation: CASSPPGGPNQPQHF.

The V call is TRBV6-1, the J call TRBJ2-3, with D tentatively TRBD1 (5 bases). Germline CDR1 reads MNHNS; CDR2 reads SASEGT. Trimming cost V 7 bases and J 0 bases, with 8 bases left between them. This CDR3 comprises 13 residues. In DNA, the CDR3 is TGTGCCAGCAATCCAGGGAGCACAGATACGCAGTATTTT. Translation: CASNPGSTDTQYF.

The V call is TRBV19, the J call TRBJ2-7, with D perhaps matching TRBD1 (6 bases). Deletions cut 6 bases from V and 4 bases from J, with 13 bases between. The CDR3 consists of 13 residues. CDR1 is LNHDA and CDR2 is SQIVND in the germline V gene (reference sequence). DNA for the CDR3: TGTGCCAGTAGCGCAGGGGAAGGTTACGAGCAGTACTTC. It specifies CASSAGEGYEQYF.

This clone was recorded once. The V gene is TRBV9, the J gene TRBJ2-3; the D gene is possibly TRBD2 (6 bases). V lost 0 bases and J 4 bases, leaving 12 bases between the germline ends. Germline V CDR1 and CDR2: SGDLS, YYNGEE. The length of the CDR3 is 15 residues. In DNA form, the CDR3 reads TGTGCCAGCAGCGTAGGTGGAGGGTTTTCAGATACGCAGTATTTT. Amino acid sequence: CASSVGGGFSDTQYF. Complete variable domain (other parts from reference TRBV9 and TRBJ2-3): DSGVTQTPKHLITATGQRVTLRCSPRSGDLSVYWYQQSLDQGLQFLIQYYNGEERAKGNILERFSAQQFPDLHSELNLSSLELGDSALYFCASSVGGGFSDTQYFGPGTRLTVL.

The DNA for the CDR3 is TGTGCCAGCAGAAACGGGGGGAACTATGGCTACACCTTC. It is translated as CASRNGGNYGYTF. V gene TRBV6-5 combines with J gene TRBJ1-2, with D possibly matching TRBD1 (5 bases). Trimming took off 6 bases at V and 2 bases at J, with 10 bases between the two ends. Germline assignment: CDR1 MNHEY and CDR2 SVGAGI. This CDR3 comprises 13 residues.

This clone was seen more than once but under ten times. The chain links TRBV6-1 to TRBJ1-1; no firm D call. There are 16 residues in the CDR3. Germline V CDR1 and CDR2: MNHNS, SASEGT. V was cut by 4 bases and J by 5 bases, with 20 bases left in between. CDR3 sequence (DNA): TGTGCCAGCAGTGCCGGCCGACCCGGACTGGGGACTGAAGCTTTCTTT. Translated, it gives CASSAGRPGLGTEAFF.

This chain links TRBV4-1 with TRBJ2-3; 9 nucleotides match TRBD2. The CDR3 length is 16 residues. The J segment lost 1 base and the V segment lost 3 bases, leaving 5 bases of the junction unmatched. The germline gives CDR1 MGHRA, CDR2 YSYEKL. The CDR3 reads CASSQRGGQGTDTQYF. CDR3 nucleotide sequence: TGCGCCAGCAGCCAGCGGGGGGGCCAAGGCACAGATACGCAGTATTTT.

The gene calls are TRBV30 and TRBJ1-5; the D is unclear. The CDR3 covers 13 residues. Trimming took off 0 bases at V and 3 bases at J, with 6 bases between the two ends. Germline V lookup: CDR1 GTSNPN, CDR2 SVGIG (reference sequence). CDR3 sequence: CAWSVDNNQPQHF. As DNA, the CDR3 is TGTGCCTGGAGTGTCGACAACAATCAGCCCCAGCATTTT.

This chain joins TRBV5-4 and TRBJ2-3, with 9 bases fitting TRBD2. Germline trimming cut 0 bases from V and 6 bases from J; bases unmatched to any gene: 8. The CDR3 covers 16 residues. The V gene's germline CDR1 is SGHNT and CDR2 YYREEE (reference sequence). DNA for the CDR3: TGTGCCAGCAGCTTGGGACCGGGACTAGCCCCCGATACGCAGTATTTT. It translates to CASSLGPGLAPDTQYF.

This clone was seen a few times. The chain has TRBV5-5 and TRBJ2-7; TRBD2 is a possible D gene (7 bases). Trimming shortened V by 4 bases and J by 6 bases, and 11 bases separated the two germline ends. CDR3 length: 12 residues. Looked up from germline, CDR1 is SGHKS and CDR2 is YYEKEE (reference sequence). CDR3 residues: CASSLGGREQYF. The DNA of the CDR3 is TGTGCCAGCAGCCTCGGGGGGCGCGAGCAGTACTTC.

CDR3 DNA: TGTGCCAGCAGCTTAGTAATGTCGGGCAGGGGATCGGGTCAGCCCCAGCATTTT. Encoded protein: CASSLVMSGRGSGQPQHF. The chain couples TRBV7-9 to TRBJ1-5, with D possibly TRBD1 on 6 matching bases. V was clipped by 1 base and J by 6 bases, with 22 bases between them. Germline CDR1 and CDR2: SEHNR and FQNEAQ (reference sequence). The CDR3 sequence is 18 residues long.

The chain links TRBV7-6 to TRBJ2-2; tentative D call: TRBD2 (6 bases). V shed 2 bases and J shed 4 bases, with 14 bases lying between them. CDR1 and CDR2 from the germline V gene are SGHVS and FNYEAQ. This CDR3 is 16 amino acids long. The CDR3 loop is CASSLLSGGFTGELFF. CDR3 DNA: TGTGCCAGCAGCTTATTGAGTGGGGGGTTCACCGGGGAGCTGTTTTTT. The whole variable domain, filled in from reference TRBV7-6 and TRBJ2-2, reads GAGVSQSPRYKVTKRGQDVALRCDPISGHVSLYWYRQALGQGPEFLTYFNYEAQQDKSGLPNDRFSAERPEGSISTLTIQRTEQRDSAMYRCASSLLSGGFTGELFFGEGSRLTVL.

CDR3 region: CASKLQGEGEKLFF. The CDR3, as DNA: TGTGCCAGTAAACTACAGGGGGAAGGGGAAAAACTGTTTTTT. The chain employs TRBV19 and TRBJ1-4; 8 bases are a match to TRBD1. The CDR3 runs 14 residues. Trimming took 7 bases from V and 8 from J; bases not matched to a gene: 9. Germline V gene data show CDR1 as LNHDA and CDR2 as SQIVND (reference sequence).

The rearrangement links TRBV18 to TRBJ1-6; 9 bases are shared with TRBD1. CDR1 is KGHSH and CDR2 is LQKENI in the germline V gene. The V segment lost 3 bases and the J segment 8 bases; nucleotides outside the gene matches: 2. The CDR3 runs 14 residues. The CDR3 loop is CASSPTGGYSPLHF. As DNA, the CDR3 is TGTGCCAGCTCACCTACAGGGGGCTATTCACCCCTCCACTTT. The whole variable domain, filled in from reference TRBV18 and TRBJ1-6, reads NAGVMQNPRHLVRRRGQEARLRCSPMKGHSHVYWYRQLPEEGLKFMVYLQKENIIDESGMPKERFSAEFPKEGPSILRIQQVVRGDSAAYFCASSPTGGYSPLHFGNGTRLTVT.